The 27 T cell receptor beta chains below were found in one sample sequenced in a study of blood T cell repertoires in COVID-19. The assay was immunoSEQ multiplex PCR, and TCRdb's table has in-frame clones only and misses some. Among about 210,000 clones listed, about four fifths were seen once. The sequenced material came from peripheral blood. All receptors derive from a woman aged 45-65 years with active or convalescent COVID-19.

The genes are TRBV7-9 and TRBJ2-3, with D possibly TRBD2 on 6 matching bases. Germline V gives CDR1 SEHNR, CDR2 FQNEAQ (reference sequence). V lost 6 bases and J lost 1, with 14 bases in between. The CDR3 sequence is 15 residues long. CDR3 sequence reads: CASRKVASGTDTQYF. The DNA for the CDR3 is TGTGCCAGCAGGAAAGTGGCTAGCGGCACAGATACGCAGTATTTT. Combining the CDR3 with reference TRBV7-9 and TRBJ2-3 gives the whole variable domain DTGVSQNPRHKITKRGQNVTFRCDPISEHNRLYWYRQTLGQGPEFLTYFQNEAQLEKSRLLSDRFSAERPKGSFSTLEIQRTEQGDSAMYLCASRKVASGTDTQYFGPGTRLTVL.

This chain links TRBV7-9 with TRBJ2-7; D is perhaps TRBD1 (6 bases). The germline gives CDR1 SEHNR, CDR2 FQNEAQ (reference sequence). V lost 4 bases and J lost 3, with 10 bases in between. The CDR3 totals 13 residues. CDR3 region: CASSSDRSYEQYV. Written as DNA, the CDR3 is TGTGCCAGCAGCTCCGACAGGAGCTACGAGCAGTACGTC.

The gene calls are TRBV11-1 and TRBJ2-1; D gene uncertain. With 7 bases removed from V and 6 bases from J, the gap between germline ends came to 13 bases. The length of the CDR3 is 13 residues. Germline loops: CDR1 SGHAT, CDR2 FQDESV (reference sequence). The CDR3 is CASNTISSNEQFF. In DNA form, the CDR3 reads TGTGCCAGCAACACCATAAGTTCCAATGAGCAGTTCTTC.

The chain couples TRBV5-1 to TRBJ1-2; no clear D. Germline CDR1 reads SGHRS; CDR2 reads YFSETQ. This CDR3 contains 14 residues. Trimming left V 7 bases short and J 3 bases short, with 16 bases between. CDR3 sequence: CASSMSSADYGYTF. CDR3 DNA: TGCGCCAGCTCCATGAGTTCGGCGGACTATGGCTACACCTTC.

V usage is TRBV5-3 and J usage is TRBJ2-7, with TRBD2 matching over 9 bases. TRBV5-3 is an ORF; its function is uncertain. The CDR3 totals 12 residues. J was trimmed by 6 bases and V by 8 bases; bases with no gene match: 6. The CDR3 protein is CASPGLAGEQYV. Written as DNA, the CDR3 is TGTGCCAGCCCGGGACTAGCCGGCGAGCAGTACGTC.

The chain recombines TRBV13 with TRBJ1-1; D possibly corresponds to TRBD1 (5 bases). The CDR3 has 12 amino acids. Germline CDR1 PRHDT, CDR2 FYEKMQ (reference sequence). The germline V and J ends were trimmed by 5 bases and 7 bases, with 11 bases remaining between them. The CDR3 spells CASSRRGIEAFF. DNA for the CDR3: TGTGCCAGCAGCAGGAGGGGAATTGAAGCTTTCTTT.

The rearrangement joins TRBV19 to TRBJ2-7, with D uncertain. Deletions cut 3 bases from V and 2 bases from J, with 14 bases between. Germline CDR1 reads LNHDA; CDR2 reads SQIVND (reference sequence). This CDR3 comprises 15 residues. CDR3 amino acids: CASSIFSALPYEQYF. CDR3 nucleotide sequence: TGTGCCAGTAGTATCTTCAGTGCCTTGCCCTACGAGCAGTACTTC.

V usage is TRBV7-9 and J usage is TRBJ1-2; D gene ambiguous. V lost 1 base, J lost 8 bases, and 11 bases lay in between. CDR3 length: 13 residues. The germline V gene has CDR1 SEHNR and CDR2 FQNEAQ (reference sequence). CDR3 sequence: CASSLVEGKGYTF. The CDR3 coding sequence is TGTGCCAGCAGCTTAGTAGAGGGAAAAGGCTACACCTTC.

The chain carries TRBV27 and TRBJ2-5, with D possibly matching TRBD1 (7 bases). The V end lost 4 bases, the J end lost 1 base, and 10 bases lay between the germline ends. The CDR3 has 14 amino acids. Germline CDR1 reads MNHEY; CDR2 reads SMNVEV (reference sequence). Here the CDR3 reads CASSSGDSQETQYF. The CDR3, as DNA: TGTGCCAGCAGTTCGGGGGACAGCCAAGAGACCCAGTACTTC.

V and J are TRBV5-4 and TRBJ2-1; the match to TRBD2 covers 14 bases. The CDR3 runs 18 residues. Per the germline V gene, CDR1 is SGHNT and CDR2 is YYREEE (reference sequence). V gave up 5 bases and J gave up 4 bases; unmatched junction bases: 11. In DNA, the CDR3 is TGTGCCAGCAGTACCGTCCCGGGACTAGCGGGAGATTACAATGAGCAGTTCTTC. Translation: CASSTVPGLAGDYNEQFF.

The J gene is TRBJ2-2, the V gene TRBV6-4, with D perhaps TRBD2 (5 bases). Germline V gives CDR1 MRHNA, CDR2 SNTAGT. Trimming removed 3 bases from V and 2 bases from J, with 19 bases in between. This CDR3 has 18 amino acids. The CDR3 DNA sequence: TGTGCCAGCAGTGAAAGAGTGAGGGCTAGCCAAAACACCGGGGAGCTGTTTTTT. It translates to CASSERVRASQNTGELFF.

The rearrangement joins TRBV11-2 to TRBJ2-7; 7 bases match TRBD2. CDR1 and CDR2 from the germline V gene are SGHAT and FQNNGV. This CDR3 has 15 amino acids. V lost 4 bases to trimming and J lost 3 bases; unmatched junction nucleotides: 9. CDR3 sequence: CASSSPAGAFYEQYF. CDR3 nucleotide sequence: TGTGCCAGCAGCTCCCCTGCGGGAGCCTTCTACGAGCAGTACTTC.

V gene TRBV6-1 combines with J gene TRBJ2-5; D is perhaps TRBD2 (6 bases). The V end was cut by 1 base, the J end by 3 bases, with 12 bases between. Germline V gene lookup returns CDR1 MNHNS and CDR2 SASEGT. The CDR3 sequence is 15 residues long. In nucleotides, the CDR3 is TGTGCCAGCAGTGAAGAGTTTAGCGGCGAAGAGACCCAGTACTTC. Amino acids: CASSEEFSGEETQYF.

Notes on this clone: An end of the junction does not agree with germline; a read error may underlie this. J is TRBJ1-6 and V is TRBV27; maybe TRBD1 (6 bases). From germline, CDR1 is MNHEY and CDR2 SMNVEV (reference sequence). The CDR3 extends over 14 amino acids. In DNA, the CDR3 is TGTGCCAGCAGGTTATCAGGGGTCAATTCACCCCTCCACTTT. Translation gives CASRLSGVNSPLHF.

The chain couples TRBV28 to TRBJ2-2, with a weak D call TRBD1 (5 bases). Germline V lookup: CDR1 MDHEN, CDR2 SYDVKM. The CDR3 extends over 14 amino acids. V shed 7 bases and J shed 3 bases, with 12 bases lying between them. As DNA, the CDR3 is TGTGCCAGCAAGGTGAAAGGGGACACCGGGGAGCTGTTTTTT. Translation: CASKVKGDTGELFF.

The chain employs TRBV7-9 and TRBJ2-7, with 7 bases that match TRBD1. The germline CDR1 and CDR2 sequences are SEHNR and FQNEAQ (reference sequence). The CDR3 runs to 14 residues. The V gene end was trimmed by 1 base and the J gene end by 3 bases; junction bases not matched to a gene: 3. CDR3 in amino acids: CASSLEGQSYEQYV. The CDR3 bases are TGTGCCAGCAGCTTAGAGGGACAGAGCTACGAGCAGTACGTC.

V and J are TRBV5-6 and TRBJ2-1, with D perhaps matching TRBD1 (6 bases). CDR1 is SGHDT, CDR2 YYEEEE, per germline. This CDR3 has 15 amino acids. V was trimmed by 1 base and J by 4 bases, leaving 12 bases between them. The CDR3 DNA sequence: TGTGCCAGCAGCTTGACAGGGTTCGGATACAATGAGCAGTTCTTC. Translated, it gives CASSLTGFGYNEQFF.

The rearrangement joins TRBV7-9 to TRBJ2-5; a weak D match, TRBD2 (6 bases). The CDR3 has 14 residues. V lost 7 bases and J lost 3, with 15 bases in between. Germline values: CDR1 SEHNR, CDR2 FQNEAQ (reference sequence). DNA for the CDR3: TGTGCCAGCAAGTATGCTAGCGAAAAAGAGACCCAGTACTTC. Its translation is CASKYASEKETQYF.

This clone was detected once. CDR3: CASSSNRRDNQPQHF. The CDR3 nucleotides read TGTGCCAGCTCCTCTAATCGGAGGGACAATCAGCCCCAGCATTTT. The chain carries TRBV27 and TRBJ1-5; D unclear. The CDR3 is made up of 15 amino acids. Germline CDR1 MNHEY, CDR2 SMNVEV (reference sequence). Trimming cost V 8 bases and J 3 bases, with 17 bases left between them.

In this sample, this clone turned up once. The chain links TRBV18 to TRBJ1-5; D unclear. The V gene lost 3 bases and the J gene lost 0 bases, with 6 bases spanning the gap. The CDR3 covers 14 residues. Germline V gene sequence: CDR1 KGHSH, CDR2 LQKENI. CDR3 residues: CASSPLNSNQPQHF. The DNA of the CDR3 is TGTGCCAGCTCACCCTTAAATAGCAATCAGCCCCAGCATTTT.

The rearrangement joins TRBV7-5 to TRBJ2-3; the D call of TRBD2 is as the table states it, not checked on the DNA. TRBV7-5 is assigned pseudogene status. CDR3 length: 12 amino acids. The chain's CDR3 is CVRTPRSDTQYF. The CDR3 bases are TGTGTCAGAACCCCCCGGTCAGATACGCAGTATTTT.

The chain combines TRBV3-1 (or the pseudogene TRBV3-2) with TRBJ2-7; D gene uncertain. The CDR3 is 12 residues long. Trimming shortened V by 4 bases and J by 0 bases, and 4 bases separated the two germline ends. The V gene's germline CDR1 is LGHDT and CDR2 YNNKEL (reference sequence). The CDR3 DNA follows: TGTGCCAGCAGCCGGAGCTCCTACGAGCAGTACTTC. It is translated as CASSRSSYEQYF.

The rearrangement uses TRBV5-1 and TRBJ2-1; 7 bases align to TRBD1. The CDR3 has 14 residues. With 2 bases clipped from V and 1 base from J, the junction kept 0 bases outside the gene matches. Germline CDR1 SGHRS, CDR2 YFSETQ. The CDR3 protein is CASSLQGSYNEQFF. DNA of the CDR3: TGCGCCAGCAGCTTACAGGGGTCCTACAATGAGCAGTTCTTC.

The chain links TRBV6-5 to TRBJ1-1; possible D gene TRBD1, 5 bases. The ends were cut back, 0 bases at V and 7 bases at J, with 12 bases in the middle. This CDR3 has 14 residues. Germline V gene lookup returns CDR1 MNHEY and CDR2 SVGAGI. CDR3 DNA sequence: TGTGCCAGCAGTTACTCACGAGGGAGGGGTGAAGCTTTCTTT. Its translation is CASSYSRGRGEAFF.

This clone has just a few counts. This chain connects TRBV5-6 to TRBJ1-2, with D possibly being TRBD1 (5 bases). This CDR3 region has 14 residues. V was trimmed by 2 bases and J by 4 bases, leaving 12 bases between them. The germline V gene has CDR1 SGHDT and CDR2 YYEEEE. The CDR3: CASSLRVQGYGYTF. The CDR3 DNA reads TGTGCCAGCAGCTTACGGGTCCAGGGCTATGGCTACACCTTC.

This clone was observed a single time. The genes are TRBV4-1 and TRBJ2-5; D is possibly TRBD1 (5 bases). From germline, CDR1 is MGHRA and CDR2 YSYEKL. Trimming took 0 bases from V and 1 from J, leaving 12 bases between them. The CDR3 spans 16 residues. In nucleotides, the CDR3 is TGCGCCAGCAGCCAAGATCCGCCAGGGCCCCAAGAGACCCAGTACTTC. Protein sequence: CASSQDPPGPQETQYF.

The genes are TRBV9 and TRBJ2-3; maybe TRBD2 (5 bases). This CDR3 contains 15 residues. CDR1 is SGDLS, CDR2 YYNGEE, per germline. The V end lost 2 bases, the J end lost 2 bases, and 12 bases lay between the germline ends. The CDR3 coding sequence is TGTGCCAGCAGCGTCGGGGAACTCGACACAGATACGCAGTATTTT. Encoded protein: CASSVGELDTDTQYF.